This T cell receptor (beta chain) was documented in a study of spatial heterogeneity in lung cancer. Whole-study context: Alpha-chain sequences were consistently detected in smaller numbers than beta-chain sequences. In raw reads, more than 8.5 appearances on average were recorded for each unique TCR and UMI combination.

Indicated time point: sample taken at primary tumor resection. The cohort: 65 to 80 early-stage, untreated non-small cell lung cancer patients. Frozen PBMC, nontumor lung or tumor provided whole RNA, which was sequenced unsorted. V was cut by 6 bases and J by 3 bases, with 17 bases left in between. Germline lookup yields CDR1 DFQATT and CDR2 SNEGSKA (reference sequence). The CDR3 extends over 14 amino acids. A single record per CDR3 protein comes from TCRdb applying MiXCR to the 5' RACE reads. The table records about 48,000 distinct CDR3 sequences, roughly 5.2% of them present only once. This clonotype was picked up many times.

Sequencing used PBMCs, obtained at surgery. The sequence derives from a male donor with early-stage non-small cell lung cancer. The rearrangement uses TRBV20-1 and TRBJ1-2; D perhaps matches TRBD1 (5 bases). The CDR3 region is CSAQEPRGYYGYTF. The CDR3 bases are TGCAGTGCACAGGAGCCGCGGGGATACTATGGCTACACCTTC.